This entry features one TCR beta chain sequence. In this CDR3 the conserved last residue, phenylalanine or tryptophan, is missing, so a read error is likely. The DNA is left out, because the CDR3 cannot be placed on it with certainty; the CDR3 is given as TCRdb lists it. The template was RNA from unsorted bulk tissue. Germline CDR1 SGHNT, CDR2 YENEEA. The CDR3 length is 13 residues, termini included. This specimen belongs to a study of tumor and adjacent non-tumor tissue in lung cancer. The library came from three nested PCR rounds adapted from ARM-PCR protocols. TCRdb re-analysed the multiplex PCR reads in MiXCR, keeping a single row per CDR3 protein. There are under 150,000 distinct CDR3 sequences in the sample; around three fifths occur only once, and roughly 12% lies in the top ten.

The sequence derives from a man aged 25-45 years with non-small cell lung cancer. The genes are TRBV11-3 and TRBJ2-2. The sample taken for sequencing was lung tumor tissue. The CDR3 spells CASSLAETGELFL.